This TCR beta chain was sequenced during a study of T cell changes during pregnancy in multiple sclerosis. Generated by immunoSEQ multiplex PCR, the TCRdb table keeps only in-frame clones and is missing some. Of 50,000 or so clones in the sample, approximately 90% were seen once. The CDR3 has 17 amino acids. Trimming removed 2 bases from V and 4 bases from J; junction bases left unmatched: 10. Germline lookup yields CDR1 KGHSH and CDR2 LQKENI. The specimen was CD4+ T cells from peripheral blood mononuclear cells, collected before pregnancy. The receptor comes from a female donor with multiple sclerosis, enrolled in a pregnancy study. The chain carries TRBV18 and TRBJ2-5, with 10 nucleotides matching TRBD2. CDR3 DNA sequence: TGTGCCAGCTCACCATTAGGGCTAGCGGGAGTCGGAGAGACCCAGTACTTC. Translating gives CASSPLGLAGVGETQYF.